The 16 T cell receptor beta chains below were found in one sample sequenced in a study of CD8+CD57+ T cells in acquired aplastic anemia. Genomic DNA served as template for TCR beta VDJ and CDR3 profiling. TCRdb re-called the reads with MiXCR, one entry per CDR3 protein. The sample yields 150,000 to 200,000 distinct CDR3 sequences, 64% seen once. The sequenced sample consisted of sorted CD4+, CD8+, or CD8+CD57+ T cells (not recorded which) from PBMCs. The receptors were gathered from a human donor with severe aplastic anemia or a healthy control (not recorded which).

This sequence joins TRBV5-1 and TRBJ1-2; D gene uncertain. This CDR3 is built from 13 residues. CDR1 SGHRS and CDR2 YFSETQ come from the germline V gene. Between the trimmed V and J ends, which lost 4 bases and 10 bases, there was a span of 17 bases. Here the CDR3 reads CASSPPLNGIYTF. For the CDR3, the DNA is TGCGCCAGCAGCCCCCCACTAAATGGCATCTACACCTTC.

Here the CDR3 DNA reads TGCGCCAGCAGCTTGGGGACTTCACCCCTCCACTTT. It is translated as CASSLGTSPLHF. The rearrangement joins TRBV5-1 to TRBJ1-6; D is ambiguous. Germline V CDR1 and CDR2: SGHRS, YFSETQ. V lost 0 bases to trimming and J lost 9 bases, with 4 bases between them. The CDR3 runs 12 residues. The variable domain in full, with the rest retrieved from reference TRBV5-1 and TRBJ1-6, is KAGVTQTPRYLIKTRGQQVTLSCSPISGHRSVSWYQQTPGQGLQFLFEYFSETQRNKGNFPGRFSGRQFSNSRSEMNVSTLELGDSALYLCASSLGTSPLHFGNGTRLTVT.

V usage is TRBV20-1 and J usage is TRBJ1-6; no reliable D call. The V end was cut by 3 bases, the J end by 8 bases, with 11 bases between. From germline, CDR1 is DFQATT and CDR2 SNEGSKA (reference sequence). The CDR3 length is 13 residues. CDR3 sequence reads: CSASEGSYSPLHF. DNA of the CDR3: TGCAGTGCTAGTGAGGGAAGCTATTCACCCCTCCACTTT.

This chain links TRBV10-1 with TRBJ1-2; a possible D gene is TRBD1 (5 bases). This CDR3 has 13 residues. Trimming removed 5 bases at V and 0 bases at J, with 7 bases between. Germline-derived CDR1 and CDR2 are WNHNN and SYGVQD (reference sequence). CDR3 DNA sequence: TGCGCCAGCAGTAGGGACCCTAACTATGGCTACACCTTC. Amino acids: CASSRDPNYGYTF.

Ten or more counts support this clonotype. CDR3 coding DNA: TGTGCCACCAGCGAGCGGGATGTCGACACCGGGGAGCTGTTTTTT. Translated: CATSERDVDTGELFF. The chain joins TRBV15 to TRBJ2-2; TRBD2 matches at 7 bases. Trimming removed 5 bases from V and 3 bases from J; junction bases left unmatched: 6. This CDR3 comprises 15 residues. The V gene's germline CDR1 is LNHNV and CDR2 YYDKDF (reference sequence). The whole variable domain, remainder taken from reference TRBV15 and TRBJ2-2, is DAMVIQNPRYQVTQFGKPVTLSCSQTLNHNVMYWYQQKSSQAPKLLFHYYDKDFNNEADTPDNFQSRRPNTSFCFLDIRSPGLGDTAMYLCATSERDVDTGELFFGEGSRLTVL.

About this clonotype: The final CDR3 position lacks the conserved phenylalanine or tryptophan, pointing to a likely read error. V and J are TRBV7-9 and TRBJ1-4; D gene ambiguous. The ends were cut back, 5 bases at V and 8 bases at J, with 15 bases in the middle. This CDR3 has 14 residues. Germline assignment: CDR1 SEHNR and CDR2 FQNEAQ (reference sequence). The CDR3 region is CASSLDRLGEKLFL. The CDR3 region has the DNA TGTGCCAGCAGCCTAGATAGGCTCGGCGAAAAACTGTTTCTT.

The chain has TRBV7-2 and TRBJ1-1; no reliable D call. CDR3 size: 13 residues. Germline V CDR1 and CDR2: SGHTA, FQGNSA. The V end lost 1 base, the J end lost 3 bases, and 6 bases lay between the germline ends. CDR3 coding DNA: TGTGCCAGCAGCTTAGATAGGTACACTGAAGCTTTCTTT. This gives the protein CASSLDRYTEAFF.

V and J are TRBV2 and TRBJ2-3; TRBD1 aligns across 10 bases. The junction had 7 bases not matched to a gene; V was cut back by 6 bases and J by 4 bases. Germline V gives CDR1 SNHLY, CDR2 FYNNEI. The CDR3 is 15 residues long. As DNA, the CDR3 is TGTGCCAGCAGCGGTCCCGGGACAGGGGCAGATACGCAGTATTTT. Its protein is CASSGPGTGADTQYF. Full variable domain (missing parts from reference TRBV2 and TRBJ2-3): EPEVTQTPSHQVTQMGQEVILRCVPISNHLYFYWYRQILGQKVEFLVSFYNNEISEKSEIFDDQFSVERPDGSNFTLKIRSTKLEDSAMYFCASSGPGTGADTQYFGPGTRLTVL.

V usage is TRBV2 and J usage is TRBJ2-1; the D is unclear. CDR3 length equals 18 residues. Trimming removed 4 bases from V and 0 bases from J, with 19 bases in between. CDR1 SNHLY and CDR2 FYNNEI come from the germline V gene. CDR3 nucleotides: TGTGCCAGCAGTGGCCTGCCGCGACTTCCGAGCTCCTACAATGAGCAGTTCTTC. It yields the protein CASSGLPRLPSSYNEQFF.

The chain combines TRBV15 with TRBJ2-7, with D possibly being TRBD2 (6 bases). Trimming took 3 bases from V and 1 from J, leaving 13 bases between them. The germline CDR1 and CDR2 sequences are LNHNV and YYDKDF (reference sequence). The CDR3 is made up of 15 amino acids. The CDR3 is CATSSFLGSSYEQYF. The DNA for the CDR3 is TGTGCCACCAGCAGTTTTCTCGGGAGTTCCTACGAGCAGTACTTC.

In this sample, this clonotype turned up a few times. The chain employs TRBV7-2 and TRBJ1-6, with D uncertain. Germline values: CDR1 SGHTA, CDR2 FQGNSA. CDR3 size: 14 residues. V was shortened by 3 bases and J by 3 bases, with 6 bases between the two germline ends. Written as DNA, the CDR3 is TGTGCCAGCAGCTTCGGGTACTATAATTCACCCCTCCACTTT. This gives the protein CASSFGYYNSPLHF.

The V call is TRBV20-1, the J call TRBJ2-1; D not resolved. The CDR3 extends over 13 amino acids. Trimming removed 3 bases at V and 6 bases at J, with 12 bases between. Per the germline V gene, CDR1 is DFQATT and CDR2 is SNEGSKA (reference sequence). DNA of the CDR3: TGCAGTGCTAGCCGGCGGCTTAGCAATGAGCAGTTCTTC. Residues: CSASRRLSNEQFF.

This clonotype was seen a few times. CDR3 protein: CSAPLGPLHF. As DNA, the CDR3 is TGCAGTGCTCCTCTTGGCCCGCTCCACTTT. The gene calls are TRBV20-1 and TRBJ1-6, with unresolved D. The CDR3 consists of 10 residues. Germline CDR1 and CDR2: DFQATT and SNEGSKA (reference sequence). Trimming cost V 5 bases and J 16 bases, with 12 bases left between them.

As concerns this clonotype: The germline gene is not matched at one end of the junction; a read error may be the cause. The rearrangement uses TRBV20-1 and TRBJ1-3; weak D call: TRBD1 (6 bases). This CDR3 is 13 amino acids long. CDR1 is DFQATT, CDR2 SNEGSKA, per germline (reference sequence). CDR3 in amino acids: CSGRQASGNTIYF. For the CDR3, the DNA is TGCAGTGGTAGACAGGCCTCTGGAAACACCATATATTTT.

This rearrangement joins TRBV10-3 to TRBJ1-5; D remains ambiguous. This CDR3 comprises 17 residues. The V gene's germline CDR1 is ENHRY and CDR2 SYGVKD. Trimming cost V 2 bases and J 0 bases, with 14 bases left between them. The CDR3 here is CAISEGFGVPSNQPQHF. DNA of the CDR3: TGTGCCATCAGTGAGGGGTTCGGAGTTCCTAGCAATCAGCCCCAGCATTTT.

This clonotype appeared many times. The V gene is TRBV29-1, the J gene TRBJ2-7; 8 nucleotides match TRBD1. V dropped 6 bases and J dropped 2; count of bases not matched to a gene: 6. This CDR3 has 13 residues. Germline values: CDR1 SQVTM, CDR2 ANQGSEA. DNA for the CDR3: TGCAGCGTCGATGGACAGGGCGCCTACGAGCAGTACTTC. It encodes CSVDGQGAYEQYF.